This T cell receptor beta chain was recorded in a study of T-cell memory formation after mild COVID-19. CDR3 length: 11 residues. Germline CDR1 reads SQVTM; CDR2 reads ANQGSEA. V was pared by 3 bases and J by 9 bases, with 9 bases between. TCRdb re-called the 5' RACE reads through MiXCR, storing one row per CDR3 protein. The table records approximately 570,000 distinct CDR3 sequences, roughly 18% of them present only once. A word on this clonotype: Its antigen is not identified.

Broader study findings: Largely, contracting CD4+ clones fell within CM and EM, and contracting CD8+ clones within EMRA. There was a balanced CD4/CD8 profile in clones contracting day 15 to 85, and later expanders leaned CD4+.

The source is an adult woman who had mild COVID-19 (a few samples of this study predate the infection). Cell type and time point are not known. The sequenced material came from PBMCs or a T cell subset sorted from them (not recorded which). This chain uses TRBV29-1 with TRBJ2-1; D gene uncertain. The CDR3 loop reads CSVDVGFEQFF. The CDR3 DNA reads TGCAGCGTTGACGTTGGTTTTGAGCAGTTCTTC.